The present entry profiles one T cell receptor (beta chain) with its context. Assay: immunoSEQ multiplex PCR; the TCRdb copy retains only in-frame clones and omits some. This table has about 120,000 clones, about 82% appearing once. As for time point: peripheral blood 6 weeks after treatment start. Locally advanced or metastatic urothelial carcinoma was diagnosed in the patients. This sample is part of a study of PD-L1 blockade in urothelial cancer. For the study at large: Blood samples had a median of 141,255 T cells.

The CDR3 extends over 13 amino acids. After removal of 6 bases from V and 4 bases from J, the junction contained 3 bases not matched to a gene. Germline V lookup: CDR1 SGHRS, CDR2 YFSETQ. This material consisted of PBMCs, taken around atezolizumab (anti-PD-L1) treatment. The TCR was taken from a man aged 50 to 60 with urothelial cancer. The chain links TRBV5-1 to TRBJ2-1, with 8 positions matching TRBD2. As DNA, the CDR3 is TGCGCCAGCACAACTAGCGGATACAATGAGCAGTTCTTC. Amino acids: CASTTSGYNEQFF.